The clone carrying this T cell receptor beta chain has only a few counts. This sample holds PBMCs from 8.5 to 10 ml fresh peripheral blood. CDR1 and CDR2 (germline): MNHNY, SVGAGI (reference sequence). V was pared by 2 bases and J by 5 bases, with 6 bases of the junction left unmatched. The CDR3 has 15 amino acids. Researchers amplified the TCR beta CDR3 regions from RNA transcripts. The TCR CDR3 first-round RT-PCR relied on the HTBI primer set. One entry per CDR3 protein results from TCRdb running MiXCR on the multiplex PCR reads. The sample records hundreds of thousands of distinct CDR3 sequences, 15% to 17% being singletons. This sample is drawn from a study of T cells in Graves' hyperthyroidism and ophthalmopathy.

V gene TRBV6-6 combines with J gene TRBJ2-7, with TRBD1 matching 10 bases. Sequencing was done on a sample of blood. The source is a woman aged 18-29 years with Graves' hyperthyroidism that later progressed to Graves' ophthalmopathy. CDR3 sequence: CASSYRGQGRHEQYF. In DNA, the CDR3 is TGTGCCAGCAGTTACCGGGGACAGGGGAGACACGAGCAGTACTTC.